This T cell receptor beta chain emerged from a study of blood T cell repertoires in COVID-19. Study summary: Samples representing acute and convalescent COVID-19 were sourced from the United States, Italy and Spain.

The authors' processing: Nucleated cell counts were estimated from reference gene primer amplification. Profiling relied on immunoSEQ multiplex PCR, and the TCRdb table lists in-frame clones only, not all of them. V, J and clone size were drawn from that table, and D and trimming were deduced from the DNA. The sample has 400,000 or so clones; around 90% are singletons. Germline V gene lookup returns CDR1 KGHSH and CDR2 LQKENI. CDR3 length: 16 amino acids. V lost 0 bases to trimming and J lost 6 bases; unmatched junction nucleotides: 7. This chain connects TRBV18 to TRBJ2-7, with 11 positions matching TRBD2. This TCR came from a human donor in a cohort sampled during active COVID-19. The sample taken for sequencing was peripheral blood. The CDR3: CASSPPTSGKVGEQYF. The CDR3 region has the DNA TGTGCCAGCTCACCACCGACTAGCGGGAAGGTGGGCGAGCAGTACTTC.